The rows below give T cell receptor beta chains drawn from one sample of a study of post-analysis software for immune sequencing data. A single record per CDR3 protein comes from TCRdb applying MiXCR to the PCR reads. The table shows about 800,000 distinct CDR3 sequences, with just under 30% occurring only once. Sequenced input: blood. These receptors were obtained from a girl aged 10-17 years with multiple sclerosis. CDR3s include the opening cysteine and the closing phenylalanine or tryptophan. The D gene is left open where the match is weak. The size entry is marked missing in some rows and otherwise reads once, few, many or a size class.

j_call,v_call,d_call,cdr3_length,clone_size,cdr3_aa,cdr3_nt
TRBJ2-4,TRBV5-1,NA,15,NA,CASSPEGLAKNIQYF,TGCGCCAGCAGCCCTGAGGGACTAGCCAAAAACATTCAGTACTTC
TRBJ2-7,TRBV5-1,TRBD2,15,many,CASSLASGEFYEQYF,TGCGCCAGCAGCTTGGCTAGCGGTGAGTTCTACGAGCAGTACTTC
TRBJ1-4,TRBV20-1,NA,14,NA,CSAVPLGMGEKLFF,TGCAGTGCCGTACCATTGGGGATGGGAGAAAAACTGTTTTTT
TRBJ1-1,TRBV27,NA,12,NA,CASSGFKGEAFF,TGTGCCAGCAGTGGGTTTAAGGGGGAAGCTTTCTTT
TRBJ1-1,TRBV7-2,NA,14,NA,CASSLGLRNTEAFF,TGTGCCAGCAGCTTAGGGTTGAGGAACACTGAAGCTTTCTTT
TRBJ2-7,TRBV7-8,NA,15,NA,CASSPWVTSTYEQYF,TGTGCCAGCAGCCCCTGGGTGACTTCCACCTACGAGCAGTACTTC
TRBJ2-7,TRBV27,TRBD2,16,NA,CASSSITSGGTYEQYF,TGTGCCAGCAGTTCCATCACTAGCGGGGGGACCTACGAGCAGTACTTC
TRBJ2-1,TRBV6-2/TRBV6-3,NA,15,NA,CASSLELASYNEQFF,TGTGCCAGCAGTTTGGAACTAGCCTCCTACAATGAGCAGTTCTTC
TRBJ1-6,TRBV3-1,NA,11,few,CASSQEAALHF,TGTGCCAGCAGCCAGGAGGCAGCCCTCCACTTT
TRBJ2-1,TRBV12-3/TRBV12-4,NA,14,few,CASSSLQRRNEQFF,TGTGCCAGCAGTTCCCTACAGCGGAGGAATGAGCAGTTCTTC
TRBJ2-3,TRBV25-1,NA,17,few,CASSTGPTSKGTDTQYF,TGTGCCAGCAGCACGGGCCCGACCTCTAAGGGCACAGATACGCAGTATTTT
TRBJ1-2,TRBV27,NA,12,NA,CASKSLGSGYTF,TGTGCCAGCAAAAGCCTAGGGTCTGGCTACACCTTC
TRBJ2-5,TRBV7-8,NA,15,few,CASSPPGLAQETQYF,TGTGCCAGCAGCCCCCCTGGGCTAGCGCAGGAGACCCAGTACTTC
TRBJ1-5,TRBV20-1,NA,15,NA,CSAPPREGSDQPQHF,TGCAGTGCTCCTCCCAGGGAGGGCAGCGATCAGCCCCAGCATTTT
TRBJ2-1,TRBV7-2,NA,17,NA,CVSSGARRGRAHNEQFF,TGTGTCAGCAGTGGCGCGAGACGGGGTAGGGCTCACAATGAGCAGTTCTTC
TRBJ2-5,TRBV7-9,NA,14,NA,CASSLVEQQETQYF,TGTGCCAGCAGCTTAGTAGAACAGCAAGAGACCCAGTACTTC
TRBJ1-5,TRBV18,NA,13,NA,CATRRDSNQPQHF,TGTGCCACCCGCAGAGATAGCAATCAGCCCCAGCATTTT
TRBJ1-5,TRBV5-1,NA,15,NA,CASRSGPDVSWPQHF,TGCGCCAGCAGATCGGGACCCGATGTCAGTTGGCCCCAGCATTTT
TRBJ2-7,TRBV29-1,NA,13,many,CSVVGGLSYEQYF,TGCAGCGTTGTTGGGGGACTCTCCTACGAGCAGTACTTC
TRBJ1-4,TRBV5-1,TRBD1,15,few,CASSQQGALYEKLFF,TGCGCCAGCAGCCAACAGGGGGCCCTGTATGAAAAACTGTTTTTT
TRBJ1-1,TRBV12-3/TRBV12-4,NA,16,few,CASSLAGESMNTEAFF,TGTGCCAGCAGTTTAGCCGGGGAGTCTATGAACACTGAAGCTTTCTTT
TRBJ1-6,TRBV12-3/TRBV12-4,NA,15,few,CASRGLGLRNSPLHF,TGTGCCAGCAGAGGGCTAGGGCTCAGAAATTCACCCCTCCACTTT
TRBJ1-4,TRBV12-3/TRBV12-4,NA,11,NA,CASRGNEKLFF,TGTGCCAGCAGGGGTAATGAAAAACTGTTTTTT
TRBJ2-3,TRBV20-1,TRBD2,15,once,CSATRSAGVEDAQYF,TGCAGTGCTACCCGGTCGGCGGGAGTAGAAGATGCGCAGTATTTT
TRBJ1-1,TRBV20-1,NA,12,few,CSARSQVTEAFF,TGCAGTGCTAGGTCCCAGGTCACTGAAGCTTTCTTT
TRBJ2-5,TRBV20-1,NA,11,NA,CSAIIGETQYF,TGCAGTGCTATAATAGGAGAGACCCAGTACTTC
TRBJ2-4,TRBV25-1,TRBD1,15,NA,CASSVSTGVPYGQYF,TGTGCCAGCAGTGTTTCGACAGGGGTGCCCTACGGGCAGTACTTC
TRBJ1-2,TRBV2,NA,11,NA,CASSESQTFTF,TGTGCCAGCAGTGAATCGCAGACATTCACCTTC
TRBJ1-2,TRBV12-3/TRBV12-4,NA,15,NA,CASNPGRQANYGYTF,TGTGCCAGCAACCCGGGACGGCAAGCTAACTATGGCTACACCTTC
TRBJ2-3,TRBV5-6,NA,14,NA,CASSSSGPEDTQYF,TGTGCCAGCAGCTCGTCCGGACCAGAGGATACGCAGTATTTT
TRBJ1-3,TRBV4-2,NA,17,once,CASSPGGGGQAGNTIYF,TGTGCCAGCAGCCCCGGCGGTGGGGGGCAAGCTGGAAACACCATATATTTT
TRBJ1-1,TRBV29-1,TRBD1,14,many,CSGVQGAMNTEAFF,TGCAGCGGGGTACAGGGGGCGATGAACACTGAAGCTTTCTTT
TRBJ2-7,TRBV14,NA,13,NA,CASSQDISRGQYF,TGTGCCAGCAGCCAGGACATTTCAAGGGGGCAGTACTTC
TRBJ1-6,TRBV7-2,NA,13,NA,CASSTISHSPLHF,TGTGCCAGCAGCACCATCAGCCATTCACCCCTCCACTTT
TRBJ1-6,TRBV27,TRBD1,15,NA,CASKVGQGNNSPLHF,TGTGCCAGCAAAGTAGGACAGGGTAATAATTCACCCCTCCACTTT
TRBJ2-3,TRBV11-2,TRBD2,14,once,CASKGPGGPYTQYF,TGTGCCAGCAAAGGACCGGGGGGGCCTTATACGCAGTATTTT